Presented here are 15 T cell receptor beta chains from one specimen sequenced in a study of T cell responses to AZD1222 COVID-19 vaccine. Some clones are missing from TCRdb's copy, which holds only in-frame ones; the method was immunoSEQ multiplex PCR. The sample lists about 150,000 clones, around 88% occurring once. The material sequenced was peripheral blood, taken on day 0 of AZD1222 vaccination. The source of these receptors is an adult in good health.

The rearrangement links TRBV30 to TRBJ1-1; D might be TRBD1 (5 bases). The CDR3 runs 11 residues. With 4 bases removed from V and 5 bases from J, the gap between germline ends came to 8 bases. Looked up from germline, CDR1 is GTSNPN and CDR2 is SVGIG (reference sequence). The DNA of the CDR3 is TGTGCCTGGATAGGGGAGACTGAAGCTTTCTTT. Amino acid sequence: CAWIGETEAFF.

As DNA, the CDR3 is TGTGCCAGCAGCTTAGGGGTGCCTGGGGCCAACGTCCTGACTTTC. This encodes CASSLGVPGANVLTF. The chain employs TRBV5-6 and TRBJ2-6; possibly TRBD1 for D (5 bases). Germline-derived CDR1 and CDR2 are SGHDT and YYEEEE. V was shortened by 2 bases and J by 2 bases, with 8 bases between the two germline ends. The CDR3 spans 15 residues.

The V gene is TRBV5-1, the J gene TRBJ2-3; TRBD1 aligns across 9 bases. Germline V gene data show CDR1 as SGHRS and CDR2 as YFSETQ. The V gene end was trimmed by 6 bases and the J gene end by 3 bases; junction bases not matched to a gene: 8. The CDR3 loop spans 15 amino acids. This CDR3 is CASKQGAVGTDTQYF. Here the CDR3 DNA reads TGCGCCAGCAAACAGGGGGCTGTTGGAACAGATACGCAGTATTTT.

The CDR3 sequence is CASRKDRRDQPQHF. As DNA, the CDR3 is TGTGCCAGCAGGAAGGACAGGAGAGATCAGCCCCAGCATTTT. This sequence joins TRBV6-5 and TRBJ1-5, with TRBD1 identical over 7 bases. V shed 6 bases and J 5 bases; nucleotides not matched to a gene: 7. The CDR3 sequence is 14 residues long. Germline V gene data show CDR1 as MNHEY and CDR2 as SVGAGI.

The J gene is TRBJ2-3, the V gene TRBV7-2; D is undetermined. The germline V gene has CDR1 SGHTA and CDR2 FQGNSA. The CDR3 contains 14 residues. The V end lost 0 bases, the J end lost 2 bases, and 6 bases lay between the germline ends. As DNA, the CDR3 is TGTGCCAGCAGCTTAGCCGGAGCCACAGATACGCAGTATTTT. It codes for CASSLAGATDTQYF.

The sample holds one count of this clone. The chain carries TRBV6-2 or TRBV6-3 and TRBJ2-1; 8 bases map to TRBD2. After removal of 3 bases from V and 0 bases from J, the junction contained 7 bases not matched to a gene. The CDR3 covers 17 residues. CDR1 is MNHEY, CDR2 SVGEGT, per germline. CDR3 protein: CASSYPAAGGSYNEQFF. CDR3 nucleotides: TGTGCCAGCAGTTATCCCGCGGCGGGAGGCTCCTACAATGAGCAGTTCTTC.

This rearrangement joins TRBV28 to TRBJ1-4; 7 bases align to TRBD1. Germline V gives CDR1 MDHEN, CDR2 SYDVKM. This CDR3 spans 12 amino acids. Trimming at V came to 5 bases and at J to 7 bases, leaving 1 base not matched to a gene. CDR3 sequence: CASSRDSEKLFF. CDR3 nucleotides: TGTGCCAGCAGTAGGGACAGTGAAAAACTGTTTTTT.

This sequence joins TRBV29-1 and TRBJ2-1, with D perhaps being TRBD1 or TRBD2 (6 bases each). CDR1 and CDR2 (germline): SQVTM, ANQGSEA. The CDR3 consists of 15 residues. The CDR3 protein is CSGQGGLGSYNEQFF. The CDR3 nucleotides are TGCAGTGGACAAGGGGGGCTTGGCTCCTACAATGAGCAGTTCTTC.

The chain couples TRBV6-5 to TRBJ2-6; possibly TRBD1 for D (6 bases). The CDR3 loop spans 15 amino acids. CDR1 is MNHEY and CDR2 is SVGAGI in the germline V gene. The ends were cut back, 5 bases at V and 0 bases at J, with 8 bases in the middle. As DNA, the CDR3 is TGTGCCAGCAGTCTAGGGGGCTCTGGGGCCAACGTCCTGACTTTC. This codes for CASSLGGSGANVLTF.

This chain uses TRBV19 with TRBJ1-2; D not certain. Germline CDR1 reads LNHDA; CDR2 reads SQIVND (reference sequence). The CDR3 totals 13 residues. V was pared by 6 bases and J by 8 bases, with 16 bases between. This CDR3 is CASSPSMRSGYTF. The CDR3 DNA sequence: TGTGCCAGTAGCCCTTCGATGAGGAGCGGCTACACCTTC. The entire variable domain, with the rest obtained from reference TRBV19 and TRBJ1-2, is as follows: DGGITQSPKYLFRKEGQNVTLSCEQNLNHDAMYWYRQDPGQGLRLIYYSQIVNDFQKGDIAEGYSVSREKKESFPLTVTSAQKNPTAFYLCASSPSMRSGYTFGSGTRLTVV.

The table lists this clone with a few counts. V is TRBV6-4 and J is TRBJ1-6, with 7 bases matching TRBD1. CDR1 is MRHNA, CDR2 SNTAGT, per germline. This CDR3 comprises 14 residues. The trim removed 2 bases at V and 8 bases at J, leaving 3 bases unmatched. CDR3 sequence: CASSDGDRDSPLHF. In DNA form, the CDR3 reads TGTGCCAGCAGTGACGGGGACAGAGATTCACCCCTCCACTTT.

The table lists this clone with a count of one. The rearrangement links TRBV19 to TRBJ2-7; weak D call: TRBD2 (6 bases). This CDR3 comprises 12 residues. V lost 10 bases to trimming and J lost 3 bases, with 13 bases between them. Looked up from germline, CDR1 is LNHDA and CDR2 is SQIVND (reference sequence). CDR3 sequence: CATLGRGYEQYF. CDR3 nucleotide sequence: TGTGCCACCCTCGGGCGGGGCTACGAGCAGTACTTC.

The chain combines TRBV7-9 with TRBJ2-7, with no clear D. V dropped 1 base and J dropped 6 bases, with 19 bases sitting between them. This CDR3 spans 16 amino acids. The germline V gene has CDR1 SEHNR and CDR2 FQNEAQ (reference sequence). The CDR3 sequence is CASSLGTQAMGSEQYF. The CDR3 DNA follows: TGTGCCAGCAGCTTAGGTACCCAGGCAATGGGAAGCGAGCAGTACTTC.

The chain uses TRBV5-6 and TRBJ2-7, with no clear D. The V end lost 5 bases, the J end lost 0 bases, and 12 bases lay between the germline ends. This CDR3 has 14 residues. Looked up from germline, CDR1 is SGHDT and CDR2 is YYEEEE. In DNA form, the CDR3 reads TGTGCCAGCAGTGACGGGTGGGGCTCCTACGAGCAGTACTTC. Its translation is CASSDGWGSYEQYF.

This chain links TRBV29-1 with TRBJ1-2; the match to TRBD1 covers 9 bases. CDR1 SQVTM and CDR2 ANQGSEA come from the germline V gene. This CDR3 is built from 15 residues. The V segment lost 7 bases and the J segment 6 bases; nucleotides outside the gene matches: 15. CDR3 in DNA: TGCAGCGCTGCCCCCGGGACAGGGCATTCGGATGGCTACACCTTC. Its protein product is CSAAPGTGHSDGYTF.